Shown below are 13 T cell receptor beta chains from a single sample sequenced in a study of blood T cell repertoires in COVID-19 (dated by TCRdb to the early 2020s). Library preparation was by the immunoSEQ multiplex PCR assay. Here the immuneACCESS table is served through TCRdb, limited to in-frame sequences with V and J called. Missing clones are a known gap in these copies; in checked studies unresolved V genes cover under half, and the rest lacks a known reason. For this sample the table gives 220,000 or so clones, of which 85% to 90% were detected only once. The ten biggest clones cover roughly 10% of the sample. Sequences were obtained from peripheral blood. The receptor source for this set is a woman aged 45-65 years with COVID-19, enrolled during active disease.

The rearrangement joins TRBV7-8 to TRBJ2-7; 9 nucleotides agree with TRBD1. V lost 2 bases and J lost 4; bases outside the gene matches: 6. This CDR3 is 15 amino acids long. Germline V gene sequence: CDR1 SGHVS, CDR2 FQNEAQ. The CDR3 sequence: CASSLRGQGRYEQYF. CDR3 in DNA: TGTGCCAGCAGCTTACGGGGACAGGGAAGATACGAGCAGTACTTC. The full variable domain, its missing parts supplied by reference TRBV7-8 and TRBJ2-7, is GAGVSQSPRYKVAKRGQDVALRCDPISGHVSLFWYQQALGQGPEFLTYFQNEAQLDKSGLPSDRFFAERPEGSVSTLKIQRTQQEDSAVYLCASSLRGQGRYEQYFGPGTRLTVT.

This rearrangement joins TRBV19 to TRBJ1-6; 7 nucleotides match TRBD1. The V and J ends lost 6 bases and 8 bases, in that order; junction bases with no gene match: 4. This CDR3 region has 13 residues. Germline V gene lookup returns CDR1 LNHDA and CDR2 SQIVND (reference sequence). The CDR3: CASRDRFYSPLHF. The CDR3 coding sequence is TGTGCCAGTAGGGACAGGTTTTATTCACCCCTCCACTTT.

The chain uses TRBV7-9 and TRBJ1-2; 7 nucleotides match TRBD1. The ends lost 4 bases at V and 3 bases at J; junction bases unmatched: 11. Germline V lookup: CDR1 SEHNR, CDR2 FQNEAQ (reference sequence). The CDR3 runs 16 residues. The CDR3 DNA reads TGTGCCAGCAGCTCGCACTCAGGGGGTGAGGACTATGGCTACACCTTC. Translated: CASSSHSGGEDYGYTF.

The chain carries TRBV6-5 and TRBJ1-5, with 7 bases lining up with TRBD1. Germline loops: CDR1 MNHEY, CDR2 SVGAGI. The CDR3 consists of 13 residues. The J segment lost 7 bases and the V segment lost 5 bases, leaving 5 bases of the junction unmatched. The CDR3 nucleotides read TGTGCCAGCAGTACACAGGGGACGCAGCCCCAGCATTTT. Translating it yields CASSTQGTQPQHF.

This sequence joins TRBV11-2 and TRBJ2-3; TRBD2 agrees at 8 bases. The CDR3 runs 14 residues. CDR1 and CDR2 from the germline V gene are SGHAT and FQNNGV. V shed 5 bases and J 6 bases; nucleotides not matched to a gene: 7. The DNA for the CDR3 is TGTGCCAGCAGCATTAGCGGGATGGGGGATACGCAGTATTTT. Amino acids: CASSISGMGDTQYF.

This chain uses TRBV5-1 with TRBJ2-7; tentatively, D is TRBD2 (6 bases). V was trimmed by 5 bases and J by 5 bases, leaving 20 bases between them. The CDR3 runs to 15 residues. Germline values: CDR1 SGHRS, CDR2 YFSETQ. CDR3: CASRPNSGPLDEQYF. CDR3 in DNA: TGCGCCAGCAGACCTAATAGCGGCCCCCTCGACGAGCAGTACTTC.

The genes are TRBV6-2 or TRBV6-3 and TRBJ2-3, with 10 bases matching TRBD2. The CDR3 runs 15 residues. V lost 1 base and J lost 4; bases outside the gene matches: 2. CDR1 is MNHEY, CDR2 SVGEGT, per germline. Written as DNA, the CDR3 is TGTGCCAGCAGTTACTTGGGACTAGCGTCAGATACGCAGTATTTT. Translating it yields CASSYLGLASDTQYF.

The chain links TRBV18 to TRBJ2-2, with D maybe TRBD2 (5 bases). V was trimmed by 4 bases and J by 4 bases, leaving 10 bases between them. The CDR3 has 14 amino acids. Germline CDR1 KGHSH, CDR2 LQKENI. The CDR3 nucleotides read TGTGCCAGCTCACGTCAGGACTTCACCGGGGAGCTGTTTTTT. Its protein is CASSRQDFTGELFF.

The CDR3 region is CASSVDPTSGVKNTQYF. DNA of the CDR3: TGTGCCAGCAGCGTAGATCCGACTAGCGGGGTAAAGAATACGCAGTATTTT. The rearrangement joins TRBV9 to TRBJ2-3; TRBD2 agrees at 11 bases. Germline V gene sequence: CDR1 SGDLS, CDR2 YYNGEE. The CDR3 is 17 amino acids. Trimming cost V 0 bases and J 7 bases; bases outside gene matches: 10.

Here the CDR3 DNA reads TGTGCCACAAACAGAAGGCCCGGGGAGCTGTTTTTT. Its protein is CATNRRPGELFF. The chain has TRBV11-3 and TRBJ2-2; D is uncertain. Germline loops: CDR1 SGHNT, CDR2 YENEEA. The CDR3 length is 12 residues. V lost 10 bases to trimming and J lost 6 bases, with 12 bases between them.

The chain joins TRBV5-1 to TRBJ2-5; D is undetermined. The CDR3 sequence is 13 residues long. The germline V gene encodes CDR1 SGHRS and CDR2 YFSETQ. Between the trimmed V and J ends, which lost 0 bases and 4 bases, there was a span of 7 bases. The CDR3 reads CASSLEPGETQYF. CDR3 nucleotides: TGCGCCAGCAGCTTGGAGCCGGGAGAGACCCAGTACTTC.

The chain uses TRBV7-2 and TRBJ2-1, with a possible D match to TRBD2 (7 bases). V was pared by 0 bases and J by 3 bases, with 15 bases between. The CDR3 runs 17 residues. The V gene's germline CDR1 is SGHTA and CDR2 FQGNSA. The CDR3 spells CASSLAPGGGFYNEQFF. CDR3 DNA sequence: TGTGCCAGCAGCTTAGCGCCCGGCGGGGGCTTCTACAATGAGCAGTTCTTC.

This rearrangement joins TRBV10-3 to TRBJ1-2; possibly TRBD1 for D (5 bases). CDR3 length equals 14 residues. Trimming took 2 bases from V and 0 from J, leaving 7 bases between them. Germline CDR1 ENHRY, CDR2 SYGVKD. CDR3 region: CAISEAGPNYGYTF. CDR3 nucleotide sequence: TGTGCCATCAGTGAGGCGGGACCTAACTATGGCTACACCTTC.